The T cell receptor (beta chain) described here comes from a study of blood T cell repertoires in COVID-19. The overall study: Donors in the United States, Italy and Spain gave samples during acute or convalescent COVID-19. PBMCs, B-cell-depleted T cells, or T cells were the source of the cDNA or gDNA that made up the material.

Authors' analysis steps: The authors estimated nucleated cell counts from reference gene primer amplification. The method was immunoSEQ multiplex PCR; TCRdb's version includes in-frame clones alone and lacks a portion of them. V, J and clone size are those of that table, while D and trimming were read from the DNA. The sample lists 350,000 or so clones, roughly 90% occurring once. This clone showed up just once. Germline V CDR1 and CDR2: SNHLY, FYNNEI. Trimming stripped 3 bases from V and 2 bases from J, with 20 bases between. The CDR3 consists of 18 residues. This sequence originates from a man aged 18 to 30 with active or convalescent COVID-19. The source material was peripheral blood. The V and J genes are TRBV2 and TRBJ1-5; TRBD1 is a possible D gene (6 bases). DNA for the CDR3: TGTGCCAGCAGTGAGGTTAGGGCAGGGGTTACGGGCAATCAGCCCCAGCATTTT. It specifies CASSEVRAGVTGNQPQHF.